These 32 T cell receptor beta chains share one sample of origin, sequenced in a study of blood T cell repertoires in COVID-19. Here immunoSEQ multiplex PCR was the method, and the copy in TCRdb shows in-frame clones only, minus some. The sample carries roughly 87,000 clones, 85% to 90% recorded once. The source material was peripheral blood. These receptors were obtained from a woman aged 80 or older with active COVID-19.

V and J are TRBV28 and TRBJ1-6, with 7 bases fitting TRBD1. CDR1 MDHEN and CDR2 SYDVKM come from the germline V gene. V gave up 6 bases and J gave up 10 bases; unmatched junction bases: 12. There are 15 residues in the CDR3. CDR3 region: CASSPPQGTGSPLHF. CDR3 bases: TGTGCCAGCAGCCCCCCACAGGGGACTGGATCACCCCTCCACTTT.

This clone was counted once. The rearrangement uses TRBV10-1 and TRBJ2-3; the D gene is possibly TRBD2 (5 bases). The ends were cut back, 4 bases at V and 1 base at J, with 18 bases in the middle. This CDR3 region has 17 residues. Germline V gene data show CDR1 as WNHNN and CDR2 as SYGVQD (reference sequence). CDR3 region: CASSVVWASPRTDTQYF. The CDR3 nucleotides read TGCGCCAGCAGTGTTGTCTGGGCTAGCCCACGCACAGATACGCAGTATTTT.

The DNA for the CDR3 is TGTGCCAGCAGCTTAGGGACTAGCGGTAACAATGAGCAGTTCTTC. This gives the protein CASSLGTSGNNEQFF. The V and J genes are TRBV11-2 and TRBJ2-1, with TRBD2 identical over 10 bases. The junction had 2 bases not matched to a gene; V was cut back by 1 base and J by 5 bases. The germline gives CDR1 SGHAT, CDR2 FQNNGV. The CDR3 length is 15 residues.

The chain has TRBV3-1 (or the pseudogene TRBV3-2) and TRBJ1-5; no firm D call. The CDR3 is 12 amino acids. Germline V gene sequence: CDR1 LGHDT, CDR2 YNNKEL (reference sequence). Trimming removed 2 bases at V and 4 bases at J, with 3 bases between. The CDR3 is CASSQLNQPQHF. For the CDR3, the DNA is TGTGCCAGCAGCCAATTAAATCAGCCCCAGCATTTT.

This clone was recorded only once. The chain carries TRBV10-1 and TRBJ2-7, with TRBD1 matching 8 bases. Germline V gene lookup returns CDR1 WNHNN and CDR2 SYGVQD (reference sequence). The ends lost 2 bases at V and 3 bases at J; junction bases unmatched: 3. The CDR3 has 14 amino acids. This chain's CDR3 is CASSELGQDYEQYF. The CDR3 nucleotides read TGCGCCAGCAGTGAGCTGGGACAGGACTACGAGCAGTACTTC.

This chain links TRBV2 with TRBJ1-1; D is uncertain. CDR1 is SNHLY, CDR2 FYNNEI, per germline. The V gene lost 9 bases and the J gene lost 0 bases, with 8 bases spanning the gap. This CDR3 is 12 amino acids long. This CDR3 is CARRVMNTEAFF. For the CDR3, the DNA is TGTGCCAGGAGGGTTATGAACACTGAAGCTTTCTTT. The full variable domain, its missing parts supplied by reference TRBV2 and TRBJ1-1, is EPEVTQTPSHQVTQMGQEVILRCVPISNHLYFYWYRQILGQKVEFLVSFYNNEISEKSEIFDDQFSVERPDGSNFTLKIRSTKLEDSAMYFCARRVMNTEAFFGQGTRLTVV.

The gene calls are TRBV10-3 and TRBJ2-1; 10 nucleotides match TRBD2. Germline V gene data show CDR1 as ENHRY and CDR2 as SYGVKD. Trimming at V came to 0 bases and at J to 8 bases, leaving 7 bases not matched to a gene. CDR3 length equals 16 residues. The CDR3: CAISESSGRVWDEQFF. The CDR3 DNA reads TGTGCCATCAGTGAGTCAAGCGGGAGGGTCTGGGATGAGCAGTTCTTC.

This chain connects TRBV5-4 to TRBJ2-3; possibly TRBD1 for D (5 bases). The CDR3 spans 15 residues. Germline lookup yields CDR1 SGHNT and CDR2 YYREEE (reference sequence). V was pared by 3 bases and J by 3 bases, with 14 bases between. The CDR3 spells CASSSATEPTDTQYF. CDR3 DNA: TGTGCCAGCAGCTCGGCGACAGAACCTACAGATACGCAGTATTTT.

The rearrangement uses TRBV9 and TRBJ1-1; a possible D gene is TRBD1 (5 bases). This CDR3 has 19 residues. Per germline, CDR1 SGDLS and CDR2 YYNGEE. V was trimmed by 0 bases and J by 5 bases, leaving 26 bases between them. The CDR3 is CASSVGPHQGGGWITEAFF. CDR3 DNA: TGTGCCAGCAGCGTAGGGCCTCACCAAGGCGGGGGATGGATAACTGAAGCTTTCTTT.

The V gene is TRBV9, the J gene TRBJ2-7; the match to TRBD2 covers 8 bases. The CDR3 has 14 residues. J gave up 0 bases and V 4 bases, and 3 bases lay outside the gene matches. CDR1 SGDLS and CDR2 YYNGEE come from the germline V gene. The CDR3 loop reads CASSTSGSSYEQYF. The CDR3 DNA is TGTGCCAGCAGCACCAGCGGGAGCTCCTACGAGCAGTACTTC.

This chain links TRBV9 with TRBJ2-5; D perhaps matches TRBD2 (6 bases). There are 14 residues in the CDR3. Trimming shortened V by 0 bases and J by 5 bases, and 11 bases separated the two germline ends. CDR1 and CDR2 from the germline V gene are SGDLS and YYNGEE. The CDR3 reads CASSVDGSGETQYF. CDR3 nucleotides: TGTGCCAGCAGCGTAGACGGGAGTGGGGAGACCCAGTACTTC.

The gene calls are TRBV13 and TRBJ2-7; D gene unclear. The CDR3 is made up of 14 amino acids. Germline values: CDR1 PRHDT, CDR2 FYEKMQ (reference sequence). V was shortened by 5 bases and J by 5 bases, with 16 bases between the two germline ends. This CDR3 reads CASSLFQRPDEQYF. CDR3 bases: TGTGCCAGCAGCCTCTTCCAGCGACCGGACGAGCAGTACTTC. Full variable domain (remainder filled in from reference TRBV13 and TRBJ2-7): AAGVIQSPRHLIKEKRETATLKCYPIPRHDTVYWYQQGPGQDPQFLISFYEKMQSDKGSIPDRFSAQQFSDYHSELNMSSLELGDSALYFCASSLFQRPDEQYFGPGTRLTVT.

Written as DNA, the CDR3 is TGTGCCAGCAGCGCCGGGACAAGCAATCAGCCCCAGCATTTT. Its protein is CASSAGTSNQPQHF. This chain connects TRBV2 to TRBJ1-5; the D gene is possibly TRBD1 (6 bases). The CDR3 covers 14 residues. Deletions cut 6 bases from V and 1 base from J, with 10 bases between. Germline V gives CDR1 SNHLY, CDR2 FYNNEI.

The CDR3 spells CSASIGFLAKNIQYF. CDR3 DNA sequence: TGCAGTGCTAGTATCGGTTTCTTAGCCAAAAACATTCAGTACTTC. V usage is TRBV20-1 and J usage is TRBJ2-4; the D is unclear. Germline V gene data show CDR1 as DFQATT and CDR2 as SNEGSKA (reference sequence). This CDR3 contains 15 residues. The V and J ends lost 3 bases and 0 bases respectively, with 12 bases between them.

This clone has just one count. This sequence joins TRBV6-2 or TRBV6-3 and TRBJ1-5, with 9 nucleotides matching TRBD1. J gave up 9 bases and V 2 bases, and 11 bases lay outside the gene matches. The CDR3 runs 16 residues. The germline V gene encodes CDR1 MNHEY and CDR2 SVGEGT. DNA of the CDR3: TGTGCCAGCAGTTACGAACAGGGGGCACAGGTTCGGCCCCAGCATTTT. Encoded protein: CASSYEQGAQVRPQHF.

The rearrangement joins TRBV7-9 to TRBJ2-7; D is perhaps TRBD1 (5 bases). Germline lookup yields CDR1 SEHNR and CDR2 FQNEAQ (reference sequence). Between the trimmed V and J ends, which lost 1 base and 7 bases, there was a span of 8 bases. The CDR3 loop spans 12 amino acids. The CDR3 sequence is CASSLVAGEQYF. Here the CDR3 DNA reads TGTGCCAGCAGCTTAGTAGCAGGGGAGCAGTACTTC.

The chain uses TRBV19 and TRBJ1-5; D uncertain. CDR3 size: 16 residues. V was pared by 4 bases and J by 5 bases, with 18 bases between. Germline CDR1 is LNHDA and CDR2 is SQIVND (reference sequence). The CDR3 DNA sequence: TGTGCCAGTAGTACCACGAGACCGGGAGGTTATCAGCCCCAGCATTTT. This translates into CASSTTRPGGYQPQHF. Based on the CDR3 plus reference TRBV19 and TRBJ1-5, the full variable domain is DGGITQSPKYLFRKEGQNVTLSCEQNLNHDAMYWYRQDPGQGLRLIYYSQIVNDFQKGDIAEGYSVSREKKESFPLTVTSAQKNPTAFYLCASSTTRPGGYQPQHFGDGTRLSIL.

The V gene is TRBV2, the J gene TRBJ2-1; perhaps TRBD2 as D (6 bases). There are 17 residues in the CDR3. V gave up 3 bases and J gave up 0 bases, with 15 bases separating them. Looked up from germline, CDR1 is SNHLY and CDR2 is FYNNEI. The CDR3 loop is CASSETWDFSSYNEQFF. As DNA, the CDR3 is TGTGCCAGCAGTGAGACTTGGGACTTTAGCTCCTACAATGAGCAGTTCTTC.

This clone was observed a few times. The chain is built from TRBV6-5 and TRBJ2-1; TRBD2 might be the D (6 bases). From germline, CDR1 is MNHEY and CDR2 SVGAGI. This CDR3 spans 15 amino acids. Between the trimmed V and J ends, which lost 6 bases and 3 bases, there was a span of 15 bases. The chain's CDR3 is CASSLHGGDYNEQFF. CDR3 in DNA: TGTGCCAGCAGCCTACACGGGGGTGACTACAATGAGCAGTTCTTC.

This chain links TRBV18 with TRBJ1-1; 7 positions agree with TRBD1. CDR3 length: 14 amino acids. The V gene's germline CDR1 is KGHSH and CDR2 LQKENI. The J segment lost 0 bases and the V segment lost 4 bases, leaving 2 bases of the junction unmatched. In nucleotides, the CDR3 is TGTGCCAGCTCACGACAGGGTTTGAACACTGAAGCTTTCTTT. Protein sequence: CASSRQGLNTEAFF.

The rearrangement joins TRBV28 to TRBJ1-3; D might be TRBD1 (5 bases). V lost 3 bases, J lost 1 base, and 10 bases lay in between. Germline CDR1 and CDR2: MDHEN and SYDVKM. The CDR3 sequence is 15 residues long. The CDR3 DNA reads TGTGCCAGCAGTTTGGAGGGACGATCTGGAAACACCATATATTTT. Amino acids: CASSLEGRSGNTIYF.

This clone was detected only once. The V and J genes are TRBV7-8 and TRBJ2-7; 10 bases match TRBD1. V was clipped by 6 bases and J by 2 bases; unmatched bases: 7. Looked up from germline, CDR1 is SGHVS and CDR2 is FQNEAQ. This CDR3 has 15 residues. This chain's CDR3 is CASRLRTGGAYEQYF. CDR3 coding DNA: TGTGCCAGCAGGCTAAGGACAGGGGGTGCCTACGAGCAGTACTTC. The full variable domain, its missing parts supplied by reference TRBV7-8 and TRBJ2-7, is GAGVSQSPRYKVAKRGQDVALRCDPISGHVSLFWYQQALGQGPEFLTYFQNEAQLDKSGLPSDRFFAERPEGSVSTLKIQRTQQEDSAVYLCASRLRTGGAYEQYFGPGTRLTVT.

The J gene is TRBJ2-2, the V gene TRBV7-3; D not resolved. CDR3 size: 13 residues. Germline V CDR1 and CDR2: SGHTA, FQGTGA. Trimming took off 4 bases at V and 6 bases at J, with 9 bases between the two ends. The CDR3 DNA is TGTGCCAGCAGCTCGTCGGGTTCCGGGGAGCTGTTTTTT. Its translation is CASSSSGSGELFF.

The chain employs TRBV10-2 and TRBJ2-2; D gene unclear. The V end was cut by 7 bases, the J end by 8 bases, with 8 bases between. The CDR3 sequence is 11 residues long. Germline lookup yields CDR1 WSHSY and CDR2 SAAADI. CDR3 nucleotide sequence: TGCGCCAGCAAATCCGGTGGGGAGCTGTTTTTT. Translation gives CASKSGGELFF.

The chain has TRBV7-6 and TRBJ2-2, with 9 bases lining up with TRBD1. With V trimmed by 5 bases and J by 2 bases, 6 bases remained unmatched. CDR3 length equals 16 residues. Germline V CDR1 and CDR2: SGHVS, FNYEAQ. Here the CDR3 reads CASSPGTGSNTGELFF. The CDR3 bases are TGTGCCAGCAGCCCCGGGACAGGGTCTAACACCGGGGAGCTGTTTTTT.

The chain joins TRBV6-1 to TRBJ1-5, with a weak D call TRBD1 (6 bases). Trimming removed 0 bases at V and 6 bases at J, with 24 bases between. The CDR3 is 19 amino acids. Germline V CDR1 and CDR2: MNHNS, SASEGT. The CDR3 nucleotides are TGTGCCAGCAGTGAAGCGTTCGGGATCTGGGGGCAGGGCCTTCAGCCCCAGCATTTT. Amino acid sequence: CASSEAFGIWGQGLQPQHF.

Only one count was recorded for this clone. The V call is TRBV6-2 or TRBV6-3, the J call TRBJ2-7, with 12 positions matching TRBD2. This CDR3 has 15 amino acids. The germline CDR1 and CDR2 sequences are MNHEY and SVGEGT. With V trimmed by 4 bases and J by 6 bases, 7 bases remained unmatched. The CDR3 spells CASSSLAGGTGEQYF. The CDR3 DNA is TGTGCCAGCAGTTCACTAGCGGGGGGTACTGGCGAGCAGTACTTC.

This sequence joins TRBV27 and TRBJ2-5; D is possibly TRBD1 (6 bases). V was pared by 4 bases and J by 2 bases, with 11 bases between. CDR3 size: 14 residues. Germline CDR1 is MNHEY and CDR2 is SMNVEV (reference sequence). The CDR3 sequence: CASSSGARQETQYF. The CDR3 DNA follows: TGTGCCAGCAGTTCAGGGGCTCGGCAAGAGACCCAGTACTTC.

This clone is medium-sized (0.01 to 0.1%) in the sample. The rearrangement joins TRBV7-2 to TRBJ1-5, with 10 nucleotides matching TRBD1. The CDR3 spans 14 residues. Germline V gene data show CDR1 as SGHTA and CDR2 as FQGNSA. Trimming took 5 bases from V and 5 from J; bases not matched to a gene: 3. In DNA form, the CDR3 reads TGTGCCAGCAGCCGGACAGGGGGGGATCAGCCCCAGCATTTT. It encodes CASSRTGGDQPQHF.

J is TRBJ2-5 and V is TRBV10-2; TRBD2 matches at 14 bases. The junction had 3 bases not matched to a gene; V was cut back by 8 bases and J by 4 bases. The CDR3 has 14 residues. CDR1 is WSHSY and CDR2 is SAAADI in the germline V gene. The CDR3 protein is CASGTSGSGETQYF. CDR3 bases: TGCGCCAGCGGGACTAGCGGGAGTGGAGAGACCCAGTACTTC.

The V gene is TRBV7-2, the J gene TRBJ1-5; 8 bases map to TRBD1. Germline V CDR1 and CDR2: SGHTA, FQGNSA. Losses at the gene ends were 5 bases for V and 0 bases for J; bases not matched to a gene: 6. There are 16 residues in the CDR3. As DNA, the CDR3 is TGTGCCAGCAGCCCCGGGACAGGTCCTAGCAATCAGCCCCAGCATTTT. Encoded protein: CASSPGTGPSNQPQHF. Full variable domain (missing parts from reference TRBV7-2 and TRBJ1-5): GAGVSQSPSNKVTEKGKDVELRCDPISGHTALYWYRQSLGQGLEFLIYFQGNSAPDKSGLPSDRFSAERTGGSVSTLTIQRTQQEDSAVYLCASSPGTGPSNQPQHFGDGTRLSIL.

This sequence joins TRBV18 and TRBJ2-7; 8 nucleotides agree with TRBD1. The CDR3 totals 15 residues. The germline V gene encodes CDR1 KGHSH and CDR2 LQKENI. With 6 bases clipped from V and 2 bases from J, the junction kept 9 bases outside the gene matches. This CDR3 reads CASSQTTGQAYEQYF. Written as DNA, the CDR3 is TGTGCCAGCTCCCAAACTACGGGACAGGCCTACGAGCAGTACTTC.